The text below deals with one T cell receptor beta chain. Its matching antigen is unknown. Clones were read by immunoSEQ multiplex PCR, and TCRdb kept only the in-frame ones, dropping some. The data hold tens of thousands of clones, with approximately 74% observed a single time. Germline V gives CDR1 SGHKS, CDR2 YYEKEE (reference sequence). The V gene end was trimmed by 0 bases and the J gene end by 5 bases; junction bases not matched to a gene: 5. CDR3 length: 15 residues. These data come from a study of vaccination effects on CD4 cells after COVID-19. Regarding the study as a whole: There were few convalescent patients in the study and no early post-infection timepoints. In the late period after vaccination, infection- and vaccine-induced clones contracted markedly.

Before any sequencing was done, the ViraFEST assay used viral peptide pools to expand antigen-specific CD4+ T cells. Culture proceeded for 9 to 11 days, and CD4+ T cells were then isolated. Negative nucleocapsid antibody tests before and after vaccination confirmed no previous SARS-CoV-2 infection. Cells had half their medium changed to IL-2 medium on days 3 and 7. The source material was CD4+ T cells from PBMCs cultured with HCoV-NL63 spike peptides, sampled before COVID-19 vaccination. The chain links TRBV5-5 to TRBJ2-1; 7 bases line up with TRBD1. This TCR was sampled from a human donor who received a COVID-19 vaccine. In DNA, the CDR3 is TGTGCCAGCAGCTTGGCTCACAGGGGCCACAATGAGCAGTTCTTC. It codes for CASSLAHRGHNEQFF.